This T cell receptor (beta chain) came from a study of cytomegalovirus exposure and HLA in healthy donors. Study outcomes and limitations: In an earlier analysis, productive rearrangement rates for most beta V segments clustered near 87% or 30%.

PCR used 60 Vbeta primers and 13 Jbeta primers. Assay used: immunoSEQ multiplex PCR; TCRdb lists only in-frame clones, some missing. The sample yields roughly 140,000 clones, roughly 80% seen once. V was pared by 4 bases and J by 2 bases, with 13 bases between. This CDR3 region has 14 residues. Germline CDR1 and CDR2: SGHRS and YFSETQ. On this clone: The target antigen is unknown.

The V gene is TRBV5-1, the J gene TRBJ2-7; D is undetermined. What was sequenced was PBMCs. The TCR was taken from a woman between 35 and 50 years old in good health and CMV-seropositive. The CDR3 spells CASSLTEYAYEQYF. CDR3 coding DNA: TGCGCCAGCAGCCTAACAGAGTATGCCTACGAGCAGTACTTC.